The rows below give T cell receptor beta chains drawn from one sample of a study of shared clonotypes between healthy human individuals. Generated by immunoSEQ multiplex PCR, the TCRdb table keeps only in-frame clones and is missing some. The table has roughly 520,000 clones, approximately 94% seen once. What was sequenced was naive CD4+ T cells sorted from blood. These receptors were taken from a woman in her twenties or thirties in good health. CDR3s leave out the opening cysteine and the closing phenylalanine or tryptophan.

J | V | CDR3
TRBJ2-7 | TRBV19 | ASSMGTFRDLYVYEQY
TRBJ2-7 | TRBV7-2 | ASSLMGSGSSYEQY
TRBJ1-4 | TRBV5-1 | ASSLVSENEKLF
TRBJ1-4 | TRBV28 | ASSTAGANEKLF
TRBJ1-4 | TRBV25-1 | ASSPRTGGRGEKLF
TRBJ2-7 | TRBV29-1 | SVAGGGYEQY
TRBJ2-7 | TRBV7-8 | ASSPLPDRAYEQY
TRBJ1-1 | TRBV29-1 | SASRRGQEAF
TRBJ1-2 | TRBV19 | ASSTQESYGYT
TRBJ2-4 | TRBV19 | ASTVQGGENIQY
TRBJ2-6 | TRBV27 | ASGTWGGGANVLT
TRBJ2-1 | TRBV28 | ASSLRGLAGVNEQF
TRBJ1-2 | TRBV28 | ASSPIRWSAYGYT
TRBJ2-5 | TRBV6-1 | ASSEPQGRETQY
TRBJ2-7 | TRBV5-8 | ASSSEVGREQY
TRBJ2-6 | TRBV6-6 | ASNQGSGANVLT
TRBJ2-1 | TRBV4-1 | ASSRTGTSGDEQF
TRBJ2-7 | TRBV27 | ASSLSGVYEQY
TRBJ2-1 | TRBV28 | ASSFQGGATSGSYNEQF
TRBJ2-7 | TRBV18 | ASSPPNRAVPYEQY
TRBJ1-2 | TRBV27 | ASSLYRDYGYT
TRBJ1-5 | TRBV15 | ATSMRQGQGQPQH
TRBJ2-7 | TRBV6-1 | ASSEETVLAEQY
TRBJ1-1 | TRBV5-5 | ASRPGQSNTEAF
TRBJ2-5 | TRBV28 | ASSPPSTAKTQY
TRBJ2-3 | TRBV6-5 | ASSSGNTQY
TRBJ2-7 | TRBV10-3 | ATGLADASYEQY
TRBJ2-7 | TRBV10-1 | ASSEYRDGYEQY
TRBJ2-1 | TRBV28 | ASKFGGRRSYNEQF
TRBJ2-7 | TRBV7-2 | ASSLARNRGGEQY
TRBJ2-6 | TRBV5-1 | ASSLQGASGANVLT
TRBJ1-5 | TRBV7-2 | ASSLLMSNQPQH
TRBJ1-3 | TRBV9 | ASSVETGKAGNTIY
TRBJ2-7 | TRBV5-1 | ASRGTGAYEQY
TRBJ2-3 | TRBV29-1 | SVEYSDRATDTQY
TRBJ2-5 | TRBV10-3 | AISESAQRGETQY
TRBJ2-5 | TRBV5-4 | ASSRAQGGETQY
- | TRBV28 | ASSPQGHAYEQY
TRBJ1-2 | TRBV18 | ASSPRTGVEDYGYT
TRBJ1-2 | TRBV10-3 | AIRGSGYGYT
TRBJ1-5 | TRBV6-1 | ASSGQGRNQPQH
TRBJ2-7 | TRBV7-9 | ASSLGQESYEQY
TRBJ1-5 | TRBV6-1 | ASETLRDPQPQH
TRBJ1-4 | TRBV28 | ASSFPPRREEKLF
TRBJ2-1 | TRBV10-1 | ASSEGVRINEQF
TRBJ1-4 | TRBV2 | ASSENRVDEKLF
TRBJ1-5 | TRBV5-5 | ASSLRFTPGNYQPQH